This entry features one T cell receptor (beta chain) sequence. This specimen comes from a study of blood T cell repertoires in COVID-19. Study details: Samples of COVID-19 (acute and convalescent) were obtained from the United States, Italy and Spain. The cDNA or gDNA used as material had been derived from T cells, B-cell-depleted T cells, or PBMCs.

In the study's own analysis: Using reference gene primer amplification, nucleated cell counts were estimated. Sequenced by immunoSEQ multiplex PCR; TCRdb stores in-frame clones only, minus some. D and trimming were read from the DNA, whereas the V and J calls and clone size are those reported in that table. The sample lists fewer than 250,000 clones; approximately 90% were seen once. Deletions cut 9 bases from V and 4 bases from J, with 12 bases between. Germline CDR1 is SNHLY and CDR2 is FYNNEI. The CDR3 length is 12 residues. The sample consisted of peripheral blood. The chain carries TRBV2 and TRBJ1-2, with D perhaps matching TRBD1 (5 bases). The source of this sequence is a woman in her 40s with acute or convalescent COVID-19. CDR3 region: CASLRVGYGYTF. The CDR3 nucleotides are TGTGCCAGTCTCAGGGTCGGCTATGGCTACACCTTC.